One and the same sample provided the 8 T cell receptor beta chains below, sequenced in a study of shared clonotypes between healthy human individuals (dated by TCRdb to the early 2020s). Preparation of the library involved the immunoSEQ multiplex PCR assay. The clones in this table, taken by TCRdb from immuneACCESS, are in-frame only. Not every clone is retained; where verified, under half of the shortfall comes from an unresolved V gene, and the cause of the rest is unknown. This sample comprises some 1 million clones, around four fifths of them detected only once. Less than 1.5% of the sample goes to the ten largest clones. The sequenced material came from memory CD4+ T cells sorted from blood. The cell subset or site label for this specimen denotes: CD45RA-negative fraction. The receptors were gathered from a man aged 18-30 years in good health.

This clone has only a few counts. The CDR3 DNA is TGTGCCAGCCCAGCCCCGACAGGGCATGGCAATCAGCCCCAGCATTTT. Residues: CASPAPTGHGNQPQHF. J is TRBJ1-5 and V is TRBV14, with 7 positions matching TRBD1. CDR3 length equals 16 residues. The V gene's germline CDR1 is SGHDN and CDR2 FVKESK. The J segment lost 2 bases and the V segment lost 8 bases, leaving 12 bases of the junction unmatched.

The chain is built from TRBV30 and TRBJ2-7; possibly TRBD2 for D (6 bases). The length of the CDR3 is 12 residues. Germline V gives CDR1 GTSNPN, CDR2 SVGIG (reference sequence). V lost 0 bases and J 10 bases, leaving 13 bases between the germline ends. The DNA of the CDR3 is TGTGCCTGGAGTGTACCGTGGGGGGATCAGTACTTC. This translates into CAWSVPWGDQYF. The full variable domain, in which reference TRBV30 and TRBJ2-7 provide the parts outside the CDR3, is SQTIHQWPATLVQPVGSPLSLECTVEGTSNPNLYWYRQAAGRGLQLLFYSVGIGQISSEVPQNLSASRPQDRQFILSSKKLLLSDSGFYLCAWSVPWGDQYFGPGTRLTVT.

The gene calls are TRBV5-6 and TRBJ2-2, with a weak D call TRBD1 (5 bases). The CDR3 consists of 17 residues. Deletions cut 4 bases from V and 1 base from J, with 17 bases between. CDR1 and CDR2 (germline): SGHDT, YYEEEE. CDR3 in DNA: TGTGCCAGCAGCCGGGCTGGCAAGGGGATGAACACCGGGGAGCTGTTTTTT. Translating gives CASSRAGKGMNTGELFF. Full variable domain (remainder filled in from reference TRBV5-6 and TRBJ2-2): DAGVTQSPTHLIKTRGQQVTLRCSPKSGHDTVSWYQQALGQGPQFIFQYYEEEERQRGNFPDRFSGHQFPNYSSELNVNALLLGDSALYLCASSRAGKGMNTGELFFGEGSRLTVL.

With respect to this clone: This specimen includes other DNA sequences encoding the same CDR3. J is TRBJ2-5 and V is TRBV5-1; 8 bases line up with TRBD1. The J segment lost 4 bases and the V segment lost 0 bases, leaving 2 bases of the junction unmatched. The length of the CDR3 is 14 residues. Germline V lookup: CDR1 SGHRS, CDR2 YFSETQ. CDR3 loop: CASSLGTGRETQYF. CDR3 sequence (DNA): TGCGCCAGCAGCTTGGGGACAGGGAGAGAGACCCAGTACTTC.

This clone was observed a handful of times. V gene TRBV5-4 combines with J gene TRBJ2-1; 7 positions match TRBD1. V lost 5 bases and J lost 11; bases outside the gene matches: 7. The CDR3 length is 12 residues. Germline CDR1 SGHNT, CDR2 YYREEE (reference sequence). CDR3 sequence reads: CASSSKTGQQFF. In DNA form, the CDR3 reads TGTGCCAGCAGTTCCAAGACAGGGCAGCAGTTCTTC.

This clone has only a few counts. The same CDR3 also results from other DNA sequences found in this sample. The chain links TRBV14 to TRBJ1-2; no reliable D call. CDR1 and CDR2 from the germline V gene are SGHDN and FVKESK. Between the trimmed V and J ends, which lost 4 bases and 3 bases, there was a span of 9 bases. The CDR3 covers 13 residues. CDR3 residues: CASSRDRYYGYTF. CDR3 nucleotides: TGTGCCAGCAGCCGAGACCGCTACTATGGCTACACCTTC.

The CDR3 DNA follows: TGTGCCAGCTCACTCGGCGCGGGGGCTCGGGAGACCCAGTACTTC. It translates to CASSLGAGARETQYF. The rearrangement joins TRBV18 to TRBJ2-5; D might be TRBD2 (7 bases). Germline V gene data show CDR1 as KGHSH and CDR2 as LQKENI. The CDR3 sequence is 15 residues long. V lost 4 bases and J 5 bases, leaving 17 bases between the germline ends.

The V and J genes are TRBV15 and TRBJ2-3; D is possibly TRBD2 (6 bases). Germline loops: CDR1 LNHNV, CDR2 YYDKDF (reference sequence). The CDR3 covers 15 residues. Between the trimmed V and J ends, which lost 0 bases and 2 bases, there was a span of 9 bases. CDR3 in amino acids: CATSRDRGYTDTQYF. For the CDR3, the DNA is TGTGCCACCAGCAGAGATCGGGGGTACACAGATACGCAGTATTTT.